This T cell receptor (beta chain) originates from a study of T and B cells in COVID-19 patients. Study-level background: Peripheral blood came from COVID-19 patients with active infection or after recovery. Critical illness requiring mechanical ventilation or extracorporeal membrane oxygenation affected 12 of 20 active-infection patients.

Multiplex PCR with BIOMED2 TRB-A/B primer pools amplified TRB rearrangements. Each CDR3 protein gets one entry after TCRdb re-called the multiplex PCR reads with MiXCR. The repertoire holds a few thousand distinct CDR3 sequences, with about a quarter as singletons. Whole-study results and caveats: No sequencing was yet done of CD4+, regulatory or CD8+ subsets, or of SARS-CoV-2-responsive or tetramer+ sorted cells.

This CDR3 region has 15 residues. Germline loops: CDR1 GTSNPN, CDR2 SVGIG (reference sequence). V lost 0 bases, J lost 10 bases, and 7 bases stayed unmatched. This clonotype appeared a few times. Antigen: not known. Each TRB amplification used roughly 220-550 ng of genomic DNA from blood. V gene TRBV30 combines with J gene TRBJ2-1; TRBD2 matches at 12 bases. The clonotype was recovered from a human donor with active COVID-19. Sequencing input: blood. The DNA for the CDR3 is TGTGCCTGGAGTGTATTGGCTAGCGGGAGGGACGAGCAGTTCTTC. Translating gives CAWSVLASGRDEQFF.